This entry lists 8 T cell receptor beta chains sequenced from one sample in a study of blood T cell repertoires in COVID-19. Data came from immunoSEQ multiplex PCR; TCRdb stores just in-frame clones and leaves some out. The sample lists 45,000 to 55,000 clones, less than 90% occurring once. Sequenced: peripheral blood. Receptor source: a human donor in a cohort sampled during active COVID-19.

This clone was seen ten or more times. The chain uses TRBV4-3 and TRBJ2-3; D gene ambiguous. The V gene lost 3 bases and the J gene lost 3 bases, with 13 bases spanning the gap. The CDR3 covers 15 residues. Germline V lookup: CDR1 LGHNA, CDR2 YSLEER. CDR3 sequence reads: CASSQQRDFTDTQYF. CDR3 nucleotides: TGCGCCAGCAGCCAGCAGCGAGACTTTACAGATACGCAGTATTTT.

The gene calls are TRBV10-3 and TRBJ1-1; D not certain. This CDR3 spans 13 amino acids. Germline V gives CDR1 ENHRY, CDR2 SYGVKD. V lost 10 bases and J 0 bases, leaving 12 bases between the germline ends. The CDR3 protein is CATTKDLNTEAFF. For the CDR3, the DNA is TGTGCCACCACTAAAGACTTGAACACTGAAGCTTTCTTT.

Here the CDR3 DNA reads TGTGCCAGCGCCCGAGGGCGGGGCGTTAATGAAAAACTGTTTTTT. Its translation: CASARGRGVNEKLFF. The chain carries TRBV6-6 and TRBJ1-4, with TRBD1 as a possible D gene (5 bases). Trimming removed 8 bases at V and 4 bases at J, with 17 bases between. CDR3 length equals 15 residues. Per germline, CDR1 MNHNY and CDR2 SVGAGI (reference sequence).

The rearrangement joins TRBV28 to TRBJ2-2, with a tentative D call TRBD2 (6 bases). Trimming left V 5 bases short and J 7 bases short, with 17 bases between. The CDR3 consists of 15 residues. Germline lookup yields CDR1 MDHEN and CDR2 SYDVKM. CDR3 sequence (DNA): TGTGCCAGCAGTGATCGGACTACAATTATCGGGGAGCTGTTTTTT. Encoded protein: CASSDRTTIIGELFF.

This clone has more than one count but fewer than ten. The V call is TRBV19, the J call TRBJ2-2, with D perhaps matching TRBD2 (6 bases). Germline V gene sequence: CDR1 LNHDA, CDR2 SQIVND (reference sequence). The CDR3 totals 14 residues. Trimming removed 5 bases at V and 4 bases at J, with 11 bases between. The CDR3 bases are TGTGCCAGTAGTGGGCGGGGATCCACCGGGGAGCTGTTTTTT. The encoded protein is CASSGRGSTGELFF.

The chain links TRBV15 to TRBJ2-2; 9 bases are a match to TRBD1. V dropped 0 bases and J dropped 3; count of bases not matched to a gene: 5. This CDR3 is 17 amino acids long. From germline, CDR1 is LNHNV and CDR2 YYDKDF (reference sequence). The CDR3 DNA reads TGTGCCACCAGCAGAGATCGTAGGACAGGGGACACCGGGGAGCTGTTTTTT. It encodes CATSRDRRTGDTGELFF.

The V gene is TRBV11-2, the J gene TRBJ1-1; D gene unclear. Germline values: CDR1 SGHAT, CDR2 FQNNGV. CDR3 length: 13 amino acids. Trimming stripped 2 bases from V and 7 bases from J, with 11 bases between. CDR3 DNA: TGTGCCAGCAGCTTATGGGTGGGGAGTGAAGCTTTCTTT. It codes for CASSLWVGSEAFF.

The CDR3 reads CATSRARTGGSYEQYF. CDR3 bases: TGTGCCACCAGCAGAGCTAGGACAGGGGGGTCCTACGAGCAGTACTTC. The chain combines TRBV15 with TRBJ2-7; 10 positions match TRBD1. The V gene's germline CDR1 is LNHNV and CDR2 YYDKDF (reference sequence). Trimming removed 1 base from V and 1 base from J; junction bases left unmatched: 4. The CDR3 has 16 amino acids.